The table lists the clone carrying this T cell receptor beta chain with a count of one. What it recognizes is unknown. This record belongs to a study of cytomegalovirus exposure and HLA in healthy donors. Study at large: Among fewer than 500 genotyped donors, more than 65% fell in the Caucasian-associated ancestry cluster.

The V gene lost 1 base and the J gene lost 0 bases, with 7 bases spanning the gap. CDR3 length: 15 residues. The germline V gene encodes CDR1 MNHNS and CDR2 SASEGT. Study-level points and caveats: Overall, approximately 150 TCR beta chains were annotated as cytomegalovirus-associated.

PCR involved 60 Vbeta and 13 Jbeta primers. The assay was immunoSEQ multiplex PCR, and TCRdb's table has in-frame clones only and misses some. Of about 31,000 clones listed, about 65% are singletons. At collection, donors were nominally healthy, but unrecorded immune exposures were probable. This sequence originates from a man aged 45 to 65 in good health and CMV-seropositive. Sequenced material: PBMCs. The chain has TRBV6-1 and TRBJ2-1; no clear D. This CDR3 reads CASSEDFDSYNEQFF. CDR3 DNA sequence: TGTGCCAGCAGTGAAGACTTCGACTCCTACAATGAGCAGTTCTTC.